The 24 T cell receptor beta chains below all came from one sample that was sequenced in a study of read filtering for tumor transcriptome and immune sequencing. From roughly 400 ng of RNA, a library with molecular barcoded alpha/delta and beta/gamma adaptors was made. TCRdb redid the calling of the reads with MiXCR, one entry per CDR3 protein. Found here are about 86,000 distinct CDR3 sequences, about 12% of them singletons; the top ten hold 14% to 15%. Sample: a population of CD138-negative cells sorted from bone marrow. The receptors shown here come from a donor older than 35 with multiple myeloma.

The rearrangement uses TRBV12-3 or TRBV12-4 and TRBJ2-7; D is unclear. The CDR3 contains 19 residues. Trimming took 3 bases from V and 2 from J, leaving 26 bases between them. CDR3: CASSFGSKWAQTTTYEQYF. The CDR3 DNA follows: TGTGCCAGCAGTTTTGGGTCAAAGTGGGCACAGACGACAACCTACGAGCAGTACTTC.

This clonotype appeared many times. J is TRBJ1-3 and V is TRBV20-1; D call uncertain. This CDR3 spans 11 amino acids. Germline CDR1 DFQATT, CDR2 SNEGSKA (reference sequence). Trimming shortened V by 5 bases and J by 5 bases, and 7 bases separated the two germline ends. The CDR3 region has the DNA TGCAGTGCTGCAGAGAGAAACACCATATATTTT. It specifies CSAAERNTIYF.

Many counts were recorded for this clonotype. This sequence joins TRBV5-1 and TRBJ2-7; TRBD1 aligns across 8 bases. The germline gives CDR1 SGHRS, CDR2 YFSETQ. The CDR3 contains 14 residues. Trimming at V came to 4 bases and at J to 2 bases, leaving 5 bases not matched to a gene. The CDR3 nucleotides are TGCGCCAGCAGCCAGGACAGGGCGACCTACGAGCAGTACTTC. It yields the protein CASSQDRATYEQYF.

The table lists this clonotype with many counts. This rearrangement joins TRBV28 to TRBJ2-3; TRBD2 matches 7 bases. The CDR3 loop spans 15 amino acids. Germline V CDR1 and CDR2: MDHEN, SYDVKM. The J segment lost 0 bases and the V segment lost 7 bases, leaving 7 bases of the junction unmatched. Written as DNA, the CDR3 is TGTGCCAGCAACTCAGCGGGGACTAGCACAGATACGCAGTATTTT. Its translation is CASNSAGTSTDTQYF.

The table lists this clonotype with many counts. V usage is TRBV20-1 and J usage is TRBJ1-5; 9 nucleotides match TRBD1. V lost 5 bases to trimming and J lost 7 bases; unmatched junction nucleotides: 12. The V gene's germline CDR1 is DFQATT and CDR2 SNEGSKA (reference sequence). The length of the CDR3 is 15 residues. The CDR3 reads CSAQDGQGISQPQHF. In DNA form, the CDR3 reads TGCAGTGCTCAAGACGGACAGGGGATTTCCCAGCCCCAGCATTTT.

This clonotype has at least ten counts. The V and J genes are TRBV10-1 and TRBJ2-2; D not certain. The CDR3 consists of 14 residues. Germline-derived CDR1 and CDR2 are WNHNN and SYGVQD (reference sequence). V was pared by 2 bases and J by 3 bases, with 7 bases between. CDR3 sequence reads: CASSELRHTGELFF. The DNA for the CDR3 is TGCGCCAGCAGTGAGCTGCGGCACACCGGGGAGCTGTTTTTT.

This clonotype was seen ten or more times. The chain joins TRBV5-1 to TRBJ2-3, with 7 bases identical to TRBD1. The CDR3 is made up of 17 amino acids. J lost 0 bases, V lost 0 bases, and 7 bases had no gene match. Germline CDR1 reads SGHRS; CDR2 reads YFSETQ. The CDR3 is CASSLARDSFSTDTQYF. The CDR3 nucleotides read TGCGCCAGCAGCTTGGCGAGGGACAGTTTTAGCACAGATACGCAGTATTTT.

This clonotype has ten or more counts. This rearrangement joins TRBV29-1 to TRBJ2-5; 11 nucleotides align to TRBD2. The CDR3 contains 13 residues. Losses at the gene ends were 7 bases for V and 5 bases for J; bases not matched to a gene: 6. Germline CDR1 reads SQVTM; CDR2 reads ANQGSEA. This CDR3 is CSARLAGFETQYF. The CDR3 DNA follows: TGCAGCGCCCGACTAGCGGGATTCGAGACCCAGTACTTC.

There are many counts of this clonotype. The chain couples TRBV29-1 to TRBJ2-2; possibly TRBD1 for D (6 bases). The CDR3 loop spans 12 amino acids. V was trimmed by 5 bases and J by 6 bases, leaving 10 bases between them. Germline V CDR1 and CDR2: SQVTM, ANQGSEA. The CDR3 DNA follows: TGCAGCGTTTACAGGGTATCCGGGGAGCTGTTTTTT. This codes for CSVYRVSGELFF.

This clonotype was counted at least ten times. The V and J genes are TRBV7-9 and TRBJ1-5; 10 nucleotides agree with TRBD1. Germline assignment: CDR1 SEHNR and CDR2 FQNEAQ (reference sequence). V was clipped by 5 bases and J by 0 bases; unmatched bases: 1. The CDR3 has 15 amino acids. The CDR3 sequence is CASSGTGDSNQPQHF. In DNA, the CDR3 is TGTGCCAGCAGCGGGACAGGGGATAGCAATCAGCCCCAGCATTTT. Drawing the rest from reference TRBV7-9 and TRBJ1-5, the complete variable domain is DTGVSQNPRHKITKRGQNVTFRCDPISEHNRLYWYRQTLGQGPEFLTYFQNEAQLEKSRLLSDRFSAERPKGSFSTLEIQRTEQGDSAMYLCASSGTGDSNQPQHFGDGTRLSIL.

This clonotype was seen ten or more times. This sequence joins TRBV6-6 and TRBJ2-4, with 7 bases aligning to TRBD1. V lost 6 bases, J lost 6 bases, and 8 bases stayed unmatched. Germline CDR1 is MNHNY and CDR2 is SVGAGI (reference sequence). The CDR3 has 14 residues. For the CDR3, the DNA is TGTGCCAGCAGCCCGGGACAGATCGGAAACATTCAGTACTTC. Amino acid sequence: CASSPGQIGNIQYF.

This clonotype appeared many times. Its ends do not fully match the called genes, so a read error is possible. The chain is built from TRBV25-1 and TRBJ2-7, with D maybe TRBD2 (5 bases). The CDR3 loop spans 16 amino acids. The germline gives CDR1 MGHDK, CDR2 SYGVNS. The CDR3 DNA reads as TGTGCCAGCAGAGGTACTGCGGTCGGGAATCCCTACCAGCAGTACTTC. This translates into CASRGTAVGNPYQQYF.

Worth noting for this clonotype: Since the CDR3 does not end with the conserved phenylalanine or tryptophan, this likely comes from a read error. The chain joins TRBV20-1 to TRBJ1-1; D unclear. Trimming removed 5 bases at V and 1 base at J, with 8 bases between. The germline gives CDR1 DFQATT, CDR2 SNEGSKA (reference sequence). The CDR3 is 12 residues long. CDR3 in amino acids: CSALQKNTEAFL. The DNA of the CDR3 is TGCAGTGCTCTACAGAAGAACACTGAAGCTTTCCTT.

The chain has TRBV5-1 and TRBJ2-1; 8 bases align to TRBD2. The CDR3 sequence is 14 residues long. Per germline, CDR1 SGHRS and CDR2 YFSETQ. V lost 4 bases to trimming and J lost 8 bases; unmatched junction nucleotides: 8. As DNA, the CDR3 is TGCGCCAGCAGCCTCGGGACTAGGAAGGATGAGCAGTTCTTC. Translating gives CASSLGTRKDEQFF.

This clonotype showed up many times. The chain combines TRBV5-5 with TRBJ2-2; TRBD1 aligns across 10 bases. V trimming: 6 bases; J trimming: 5 bases; junction bases outside the gene matches: 7. Looked up from germline, CDR1 is SGHKS and CDR2 is YYEKEE (reference sequence). This CDR3 region has 15 residues. The CDR3 region has the DNA TGTGCCAGCACCAGGAGACAGGGGGCAACCGGGGAGCTGTTTTTT. Translation: CASTRRQGATGELFF.

This clonotype has at least ten counts. The chain couples TRBV29-1 to TRBJ2-5, with D perhaps given as TRBD1 or TRBD2 (5 bases each). The length of the CDR3 is 11 residues. V lost 6 bases and J 4 bases, leaving 9 bases between the germline ends. Per the germline V gene, CDR1 is SQVTM and CDR2 is ANQGSEA. This CDR3 reads CSVGALETQYF. The DNA of the CDR3 is TGCAGCGTCGGGGCTCTAGAGACCCAGTACTTC.

In this sample, this clonotype turned up many times. The chain recombines TRBV29-1 with TRBJ1-1, with D possibly TRBD1 on 6 matching bases. V shed 4 bases and J shed 1 base, with 7 bases lying between them. Germline assignment: CDR1 SQVTM and CDR2 ANQGSEA. This CDR3 spans 12 amino acids. The CDR3 DNA reads TGCAGCGTTGTGGGGGCGAACACTGAAGCTTTCTTT. Translating gives CSVVGANTEAFF.

This clonotype was observed many times. The genes are TRBV19 and TRBJ2-2, with D uncertain. The germline gives CDR1 LNHDA, CDR2 SQIVND (reference sequence). V dropped 8 bases and J dropped 1 base, with 11 bases sitting between them. This CDR3 contains 14 residues. In DNA form, the CDR3 reads TGTGCCAGTCATCGACGGAGGAACACCGGGGAGCTGTTTTTT. Translating it yields CASHRRRNTGELFF. Full variable domain (outside the CDR3, taken from reference TRBV19 and TRBJ2-2): DGGITQSPKYLFRKEGQNVTLSCEQNLNHDAMYWYRQDPGQGLRLIYYSQIVNDFQKGDIAEGYSVSREKKESFPLTVTSAQKNPTAFYLCASHRRRNTGELFFGEGSRLTVL.

This clonotype was counted ten times or more. The chain is built from TRBV5-1 and TRBJ1-1; D is possibly TRBD1 (5 bases). Per the germline V gene, CDR1 is SGHRS and CDR2 is YFSETQ. There are 18 residues in the CDR3. V shed 2 bases and J shed 1 base, with 21 bases lying between them. This chain's CDR3 is CASSFFAKSTASNTEAFF. For the CDR3, the DNA is TGCGCCAGCAGCTTTTTCGCCAAATCGACAGCCTCGAACACTGAAGCTTTCTTT.

This clonotype was observed a handful of times. V is TRBV5-1 and J is TRBJ2-7; TRBD1 matches 7 bases. Germline CDR1 is SGHRS and CDR2 is YFSETQ. The ends lost 4 bases at V and 2 bases at J; junction bases unmatched: 9. The CDR3 extends over 15 amino acids. CDR3 DNA: TGCGCCAGCAGCCCGACCGGGACAGCAACCTACGAGCAGTACTTC. It codes for CASSPTGTATYEQYF.

In its sample, this clonotype was seen many times. This sequence joins TRBV9 and TRBJ2-1; D tentatively fits TRBD1 or TRBD2 (5 bases each). The CDR3 loop spans 15 amino acids. CDR1 and CDR2 (germline): SGDLS, YYNGEE. The V end lost 2 bases, the J end lost 6 bases, and 15 bases lay between the germline ends. The CDR3, as DNA: TGTGCCAGCAGCGTCACCCCCACTAGGGGCAATGAGCAGTTCTTC. This gives the protein CASSVTPTRGNEQFF.

This clonotype was picked up many times. The CDR3 region is CASSLRTGGSGELFF. CDR3 in DNA: TGCGCCAGCAGCTTGAGGACAGGGGGCTCCGGGGAGCTGTTTTTT. The chain employs TRBV5-1 and TRBJ2-2; 11 bases are a match to TRBD1. The CDR3 consists of 15 residues. Germline V CDR1 and CDR2: SGHRS, YFSETQ. The J segment lost 6 bases and the V segment lost 1 base, leaving 2 bases of the junction unmatched.

This clonotype came up many times. The chain recombines TRBV28 with TRBJ2-3, with D perhaps assigned TRBD1 or TRBD2 (5 bases each). V lost 6 bases and J 0 bases, leaving 10 bases between the germline ends. Germline lookup yields CDR1 MDHEN and CDR2 SYDVKM. The CDR3 is made up of 14 amino acids. In nucleotides, the CDR3 is TGTGCCAGCAGCCGGGGACCTAGCACAGATACGCAGTATTTT. Protein product: CASSRGPSTDTQYF.

This clonotype was counted at least ten times. V usage is TRBV7-2 and J usage is TRBJ2-7, with D unclear. Trimming took 0 bases from V and 0 from J, leaving 6 bases between them. From germline, CDR1 is SGHTA and CDR2 FQGNSA. The CDR3 is 14 amino acids. This CDR3 reads CASSLAQFSYEQYF. DNA of the CDR3: TGTGCCAGCAGCTTAGCCCAGTTCTCCTACGAGCAGTACTTC.